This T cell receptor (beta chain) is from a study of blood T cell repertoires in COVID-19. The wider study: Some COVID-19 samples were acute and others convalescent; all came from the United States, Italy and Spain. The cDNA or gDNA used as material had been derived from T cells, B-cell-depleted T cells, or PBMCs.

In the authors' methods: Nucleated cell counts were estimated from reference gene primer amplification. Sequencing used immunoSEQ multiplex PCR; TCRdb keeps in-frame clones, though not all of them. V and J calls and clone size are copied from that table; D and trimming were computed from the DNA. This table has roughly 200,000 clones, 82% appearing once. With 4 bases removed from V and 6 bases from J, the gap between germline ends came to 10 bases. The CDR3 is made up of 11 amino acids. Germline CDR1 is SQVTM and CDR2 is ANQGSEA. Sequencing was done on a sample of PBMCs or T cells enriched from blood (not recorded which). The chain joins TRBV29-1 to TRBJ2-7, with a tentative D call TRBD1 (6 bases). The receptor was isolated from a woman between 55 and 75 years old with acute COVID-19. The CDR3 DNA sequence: TGCAGCGTTGTTGGGGGCGTCGAGCAGTACTTC. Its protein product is CSVVGGVEQYF.